This entry lists 30 T cell receptor beta chains sequenced from one sample in a study of shared clonotypes between healthy human individuals. Generated by immunoSEQ multiplex PCR, the TCRdb table keeps only in-frame clones and is missing some. The table lists hundreds of thousands of clones, roughly 80% of them singletons. Sequencing input: PBMCs. These receptors were collected from a middle-aged woman in good health. Some clones in this sample may be carry-over from other donors' samples.

Turning to this clone: A far larger clone is off by one base, so a read error is likely. The chain links TRBV25-1 to TRBJ2-6; D may be TRBD1 (5 bases). The CDR3 is 12 residues long. CDR1 and CDR2 (germline): MGHDK, SYGVNS. In DNA, the CDR3 is TGTGCCAGCAGTGCTGGGGCCAACGTCCCGACTTTC. Protein product: CASSAGANVPTF. The whole variable domain, filled in from reference TRBV25-1 and TRBJ2-6, reads EADIYQTPRYLVIGTGKKITLECSQTMGHDKMYWYQQDPGMELHLIHYSYGVNSTEKGDLSSESTVSRIRTEHFPLTLESARPSHTSQYLCASSAGANVPTFGAGSRLTVL.

Note on this clone: This likely traces to a read error, being one base from a far larger clone. This CDR3 is CVSSLAVTSSYEQYF. DNA of the CDR3: TGTGTCAGCAGCTTAGCAGTGACTAGCAGCTACGAGCAGTACTTC. J is TRBJ2-7 and V is TRBV11-1, with 7 bases identical to TRBD2. Germline V gene lookup returns CDR1 SGHAT and CDR2 FQDESV (reference sequence). The CDR3 is made up of 15 amino acids. The entire variable domain, with the rest obtained from reference TRBV11-1 and TRBJ2-7, is as follows: EAEVAQSPRYKITEKSQAVAFWCDPISGHATLYWYRQILGQGPELLVQFQDESVVDDSQLPKDRFSAERLKGVDSTLKIQPAELGDSAMYLCVSSLAVTSSYEQYFGPGTRLTVT.

A remark on this clone: The same CDR3 arises from other DNA sequences in this sample as well. CDR3 amino acids: CASSPSGIETQYF. The CDR3 bases are TGTGCCAGCAGTCCTAGCGGGATCGAGACCCAGTACTTC. This chain uses TRBV28 with TRBJ2-5; 9 positions match TRBD2. CDR1 is MDHEN and CDR2 is SYDVKM in the germline V gene. The V segment lost 5 bases and the J segment 5 bases; nucleotides outside the gene matches: 3. This CDR3 region has 13 residues.

For this clone: This same CDR3 is encoded by further DNA sequences in the sample. CDR3 sequence: CAWSVQAYPAYEQYF. The CDR3, as DNA: TGTGCCTGGAGCGTACAAGCGTACCCAGCCTACGAGCAGTACTTC. The chain carries TRBV30 and TRBJ2-7; D unclear. Trimming pared 3 bases from V and 2 bases from J, leaving 17 bases between. The CDR3 is 15 amino acids. The germline gives CDR1 GTSNPN, CDR2 SVGIG (reference sequence).

The V gene is TRBV29-1, the J gene TRBJ2-1; 9 bases are a match to TRBD2. The CDR3 is made up of 14 amino acids. Germline loops: CDR1 SQVTM, CDR2 ANQGSEA. The V gene end was trimmed by 0 bases and the J gene end by 4 bases; junction bases not matched to a gene: 1. The CDR3 DNA reads as TGCAGCGTTGAAGAGCTAGCGGGATACAATGAGCAGTTCTTC. Translation gives CSVEELAGYNEQFF.

The table lists this clone with many counts. Other DNA variants within this sample encode the same CDR3. The J gene is TRBJ2-5, the V gene TRBV29-1; maybe TRBD1 (6 bases). CDR3 length: 12 amino acids. In germline, CDR1 is SQVTM, CDR2 ANQGSEA. V was cut by 7 bases and J by 2 bases, with 11 bases left in between. CDR3 in DNA: TGCAGCGCCGGTGGACAGCAAGAGACCCAGTACTTC. Its protein is CSAGGQQETQYF.

CDR3 bases: TGTGCCATCAGTAGGGACGCGAACACCGGGGAGCTGTTTTTT. Translated: CAISRDANTGELFF. V is TRBV10-3 and J is TRBJ2-2, with D tentatively TRBD1 or TRBD2 (5 bases each). Trimming pared 5 bases from V and 0 bases from J, leaving 7 bases between. Germline lookup yields CDR1 ENHRY and CDR2 SYGVKD. This CDR3 contains 14 residues.

The count of this clone is one. One base away lies a much larger clone, so this may be a sequencing read error. The same CDR3 arises from other DNA sequences in this sample as well. The chain recombines TRBV21-1 with TRBJ2-7; no check of the table's D call, TRBD2, against the DNA was made. TRBV21-1 represents a pseudogene. This CDR3 region has 13 residues. This CDR3 reads CASSKRGDYEQYF. CDR3 sequence (DNA): TGTGCCAGCAGCAAACGGGGGGACTACGAGCAGTACTTT.

The chain's CDR3 is CASSLGDLGRGTEAFF. The CDR3 DNA reads as TGTGCCAGCAGCTTAGGGGACCTAGGAAGGGGCACTGAAGCTTTCTTT. The rearrangement uses TRBV7-9 and TRBJ1-1; a possible D gene is TRBD1 (5 bases). V was clipped by 1 base and J by 4 bases, with 16 bases between them. Germline-derived CDR1 and CDR2 are SEHNR and FQNEAQ (reference sequence). The CDR3 is made up of 16 amino acids.

This clone has only one observation. V is TRBV2 and J is TRBJ2-7; 7 bases map to TRBD2. V gave up 5 bases and J gave up 6 bases; unmatched junction bases: 13. CDR3 size: 15 residues. Germline V CDR1 and CDR2: SNHLY, FYNNEI. The CDR3: CASSQEMGGVAEQYF. The CDR3 DNA follows: TGTGCCAGCAGTCAGGAAATGGGGGGGGTCGCCGAGCAGTACTTC.

This rearrangement joins TRBV5-6 to TRBJ1-3; D ambiguous. Trimming cost V 2 bases and J 3 bases, with 3 bases left between them. The CDR3 covers 12 residues. Germline lookup yields CDR1 SGHDT and CDR2 YYEEEE. The CDR3 spells CASSFNGNTIYF. CDR3 nucleotide sequence: TGTGCCAGCAGCTTTAATGGAAACACCATATATTTT.

V usage is TRBV4-3 and J usage is TRBJ1-2, with D uncertain. V lost 0 bases and J lost 13, with 21 bases in between. Germline lookup yields CDR1 LGHNA and CDR2 YSLEER. CDR3 length: 15 amino acids. CDR3: CASSQDGSGGRRTTF. The CDR3 DNA reads TGCGCCAGCAGCCAAGACGGATCCGGTGGACGGCGGACCACCTTC.

On this clone itself: An end of the junction does not agree with germline; a read error may underlie this. The chain carries TRBV5-4 and TRBJ2-1; D may be TRBD1 (6 bases). The CDR3 extends over 15 amino acids. Germline CDR1 is SGHNT and CDR2 is YYREEE (reference sequence). The DNA of the CDR3 is TGCGCCAGCAGCCAAGTTGGGGGCGGGTACAATGAGCAGTTCTTC. As protein: CASSQVGGGYNEQFF.

The rearrangement links TRBV30 to TRBJ1-1; unclear D gene. The CDR3 spans 15 residues. The germline gives CDR1 GTSNPN, CDR2 SVGIG (reference sequence). Trimming took 0 bases from V and 0 from J, leaving 11 bases between them. The CDR3 coding sequence is TGTGCCTGGAGTGTACGATGGTACATGAACACTGAAGCTTTCTTT. The encoded protein is CAWSVRWYMNTEAFF.

CDR3 amino acids: CASSLDQWGEKFLYGYTF. CDR3 nucleotides: TGTGCCAGCAGCTTAGATCAGTGGGGGGAAAAGTTTCTTTATGGCTACACCTTC. The chain combines TRBV11-2 with TRBJ1-2; the D gene is possibly TRBD1 (5 bases). V was pared by 0 bases and J by 5 bases, with 22 bases between. The CDR3 totals 18 residues. Looked up from germline, CDR1 is SGHAT and CDR2 is FQNNGV.

This chain links TRBV6-5 with TRBJ1-3; D possibly corresponds to TRBD1 (6 bases). The CDR3 extends over 14 amino acids. The germline V and J ends were trimmed by 6 bases and 0 bases, with 9 bases remaining between them. The germline gives CDR1 MNHEY, CDR2 SVGAGI. The CDR3 DNA sequence: TGTGCCAGCAGCTCGGACAGCTCTGGAAACACCATATATTTT. This sequence encodes CASSSDSSGNTIYF.

The rearrangement links TRBV5-1 to TRBJ2-7; 9 bases match TRBD2. The CDR3 consists of 16 residues. Germline V lookup: CDR1 SGHRS, CDR2 YFSETQ. The V and J ends lost 0 bases and 6 bases, in that order; junction bases with no gene match: 10. The CDR3 reads CASSLGTLAGSSEQYF. CDR3 sequence (DNA): TGCGCCAGCAGCTTGGGGACCCTAGCGGGATCGTCCGAGCAGTACTTC.

Note on this clone: This CDR3 is also generated by other DNA sequences in the sample. This chain uses TRBV27 with TRBJ2-1, with D perhaps being TRBD1 or TRBD2 (6 bases each). Trimming shortened V by 5 bases and J by 7 bases, and 12 bases separated the two germline ends. The CDR3 covers 13 residues. CDR1 is MNHEY and CDR2 is SMNVEV in the germline V gene (reference sequence). This chain's CDR3 is CASSHGGGNEQFF. The CDR3 DNA follows: TGTGCCAGCAGTCACGGGGGCGGTAATGAGCAGTTCTTC.

This clone was picked up one time. CDR3 region: CASSLRPEETQYF. CDR3 sequence (DNA): TGTGCCAGCAGTTTGAGGCCCGAAGAGACCCAGTACTTC. The rearrangement uses TRBV27 and TRBJ2-5; D remains unclear. This CDR3 is built from 13 residues. Deletions cut 3 bases from V and 3 bases from J, with 8 bases between. Per germline, CDR1 MNHEY and CDR2 SMNVEV (reference sequence).

V is TRBV28 and J is TRBJ1-2, with D perhaps matching TRBD1 (6 bases). V lost 2 bases and J lost 4, with 14 bases in between. CDR3 size: 15 residues. Germline CDR1 MDHEN, CDR2 SYDVKM. The CDR3 DNA sequence: TGTGCCAGCAGTTTAATCGGTCAGGGGACCTATGGCTACACCTTC. Protein sequence: CASSLIGQGTYGYTF.

This clone appeared a single time. CDR3 region: CASSLQGYEKLFF. The CDR3 nucleotides read TGTGCCAGCAGCCTACAGGGTTACGAAAAACTGTTTTTT. The chain joins TRBV7-9 to TRBJ1-4; a weak D match, TRBD1 (6 bases). Germline CDR1 and CDR2: SEHNR and FQNEAQ (reference sequence). Trimming took 5 bases from V and 8 from J, leaving 12 bases between them. The length of the CDR3 is 13 residues.

This chain links TRBV2 with TRBJ2-5; D is unresolved. The J call may be wrong; the DNA end is better matched by TRBJ2-7. CDR1 is SNHLY, CDR2 FYNNEI, per germline. The CDR3 spans 15 residues. CDR3 protein: CASSDIVGQVFEQYF. The CDR3 DNA reads TGTGCCAGCAGTGATATAGTCGGGCAGGTTTTCGAGCAGTACTTC.

The CDR3 protein is CASSEFGSRTGANVLTF. For the CDR3, the DNA is TGTGCCAGCAGTGAATTCGGGTCCCGCACTGGGGCCAACGTCCTGACTTTC. The V call is TRBV6-1, the J call TRBJ2-6; unclear D gene. The CDR3 has 17 residues. CDR1 and CDR2 from the germline V gene are MNHNS and SASEGT. Trimming pared 2 bases from V and 2 bases from J, leaving 13 bases between.

This clone was observed a few times. This rearrangement joins TRBV5-1 to TRBJ2-7; no clear D gene. CDR1 and CDR2 (germline): SGHRS, YFSETQ. The V and J ends lost 0 bases and 3 bases respectively, with 10 bases between them. The CDR3 length is 14 residues. CDR3 in amino acids: CASSLVGVGYEQYF. The CDR3 DNA follows: TGCGCCAGCAGCTTGGTGGGTGTAGGCTACGAGCAGTACTTC.

The rearrangement links TRBV30 to TRBJ1-1; unclear D gene. The germline V gene encodes CDR1 GTSNPN and CDR2 SVGIG (reference sequence). CDR3 length: 13 amino acids. The germline V and J ends were trimmed by 4 bases and 1 base, with 10 bases remaining between them. CDR3 amino acids: CAWNPRPNTEAFF. The DNA for the CDR3 is TGTGCCTGGAATCCCCGACCGAACACTGAAGCTTTCTTT.

A remark on this clone: A single base is all that separates this from a far larger clone, so a read error is likely. Other DNA sequences of this sample code for an identical CDR3. The V and J genes are TRBV30 and TRBJ1-2, with unresolved D. Germline-derived CDR1 and CDR2 are GTSNPN and SVGIG (reference sequence). The CDR3 is 13 amino acids. The DNA for the CDR3 is TGTGCCTGGAAGGCTCCCCCTAACTATGGCTATACCTTC. This sequence encodes CAWKAPPNYGYTF. Combining the CDR3 with reference TRBV30 and TRBJ1-2 gives the whole variable domain SQTIHQWPATLVQPVGSPLSLECTVEGTSNPNLYWYRQAAGRGLQLLFYSVGIGQISSEVPQNLSASRPQDRQFILSSKKLLLSDSGFYLCAWKAPPNYGYTFGSGTRLTVV.

The CDR3 protein is CASSGRTGDTQYF. CDR3 sequence (DNA): TGTGCCAGCAGCGGGAGGACTGGCGATACGCAGTATTTT. The chain carries TRBV2 and TRBJ2-3, with 7 bases aligning to TRBD2. The CDR3 sequence is 13 residues long. J gave up 6 bases and V 6 bases, and 6 bases lay outside the gene matches. Germline assignment: CDR1 SNHLY and CDR2 FYNNEI.

The genes are TRBV5-5 and TRBJ2-1, with 7 bases that match TRBD2. V gave up 0 bases and J gave up 2 bases; unmatched junction bases: 2. The germline CDR1 and CDR2 sequences are SGHKS and YYEKEE (reference sequence). This CDR3 region has 15 residues. The CDR3 DNA is TGTGCCAGCAGCTTGGAGGGGACTACCTACAATGAGCAGTTCTTC. It encodes CASSLEGTTYNEQFF.

This clone was seen a single time. The chain combines TRBV11-2 with TRBJ2-7, with a weak D call TRBD2 (6 bases). With 3 bases removed from V and 6 bases from J, the gap between germline ends came to 12 bases. Germline V gene lookup returns CDR1 SGHAT and CDR2 FQNNGV. This CDR3 comprises 13 residues. The CDR3 spells CASSLDRTTEQYF. The CDR3 coding sequence is TGTGCCAGCAGCTTGGACCGGACTACCGAGCAGTACTTC.

This sequence joins TRBV5-1 and TRBJ1-1; D is unresolved. The ends were cut back, 0 bases at V and 7 bases at J, with 7 bases in the middle. The CDR3 has 12 amino acids. Per the germline V gene, CDR1 is SGHRS and CDR2 is YFSETQ. CDR3 in amino acids: CASSLARNEAFF. CDR3 DNA: TGCGCCAGCAGCTTGGCCAGGAATGAAGCTTTCTTT.